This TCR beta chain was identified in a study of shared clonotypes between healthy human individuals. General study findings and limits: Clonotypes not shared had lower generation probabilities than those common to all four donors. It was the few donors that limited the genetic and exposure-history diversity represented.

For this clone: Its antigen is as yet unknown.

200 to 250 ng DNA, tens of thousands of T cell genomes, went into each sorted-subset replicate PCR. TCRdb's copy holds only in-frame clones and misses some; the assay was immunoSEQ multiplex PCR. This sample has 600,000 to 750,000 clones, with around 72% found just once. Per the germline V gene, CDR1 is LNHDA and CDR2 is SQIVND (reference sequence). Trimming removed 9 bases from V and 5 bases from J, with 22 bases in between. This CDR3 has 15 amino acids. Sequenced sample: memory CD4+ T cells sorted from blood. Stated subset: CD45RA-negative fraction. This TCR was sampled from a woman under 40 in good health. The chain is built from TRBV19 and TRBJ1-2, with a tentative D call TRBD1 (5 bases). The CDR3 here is CASFSGTALLYGYTF. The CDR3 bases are TGTGCCAGCTTCTCCGGGACCGCCCTTTTGTATGGCTACACCTTC.